These 15 T cell receptor beta chains came from one sample sequenced in a study of PD-1 blockade in mismatch repair-deficient tumors. Some clones are missing from TCRdb's copy, which holds only in-frame ones; the method was immunoSEQ multiplex PCR. The data show about 38,000 clones, 70% to 80% seen once. The material was peripheral blood, obtained 4 weeks after starting pembrolizumab. Receptors originate from an adult with mismatch repair-deficient cancer.

The CDR3 loop reads CASSPRDYGYTF. CDR3 in DNA: TGTGCCAGCAGCCCCCGGGACTATGGCTACACCTTC. The chain employs TRBV7-8 and TRBJ1-2; D unclear. In germline, CDR1 is SGHVS, CDR2 FQNEAQ. This CDR3 region has 12 residues. The V and J ends lost 5 bases and 3 bases respectively, with 7 bases between them.

The CDR3 bases are TGTGCCAGCAGCCGAGTAGGTAGCAGAAGCTCCTACGAGCAGTACTTC. This translates into CASSRVGSRSSYEQYF. The chain couples TRBV14 to TRBJ2-7; D call uncertain. The CDR3 is 16 residues long. In germline, CDR1 is SGHDN, CDR2 FVKESK. The V end lost 4 bases, the J end lost 0 bases, and 16 bases lay between the germline ends. Filled out from reference TRBV14 and TRBJ2-7, the complete variable domain reads EAGVTQFPSHSVIEKGQTVTLRCDPISGHDNLYWYRRVMGKEIKFLLHFVKESKQDESGMPNNRFLAERTGGTYSTLKVQPAELEDSGVYFCASSRVGSRSSYEQYFGPGTRLTVT.

The CDR3 region has the DNA TGTGCCAGCAGTGAATTGGGCCAAGAGACCCAGTACTTC. It translates to CASSELGQETQYF. The chain uses TRBV25-1 and TRBJ2-5; D is ambiguous. Germline values: CDR1 MGHDK, CDR2 SYGVNS. V was cut by 1 base and J by 1 base, with 4 bases left in between. This CDR3 contains 13 residues.

This rearrangement joins TRBV7-2 to TRBJ1-5; D is ambiguous. This CDR3 region has 13 residues. V lost 3 bases and J lost 7, with 10 bases in between. Germline CDR1 reads SGHTA; CDR2 reads FQGNSA. CDR3 sequence (DNA): TGTGCCAGCAGCTTTCGGGCCGCCCAGCCCCAGCATTTT. Residues: CASSFRAAQPQHF.

The CDR3: CASSAGQGKNQPQHF. The CDR3 region has the DNA TGTGCCAGCAGCGCCGGACAGGGTAAAAATCAGCCCCAGCATTTT. The rearrangement joins TRBV9 to TRBJ1-5; 8 bases line up with TRBD1. Germline CDR1 and CDR2: SGDLS and YYNGEE. V was clipped by 3 bases and J by 4 bases; unmatched bases: 6. The CDR3 covers 15 residues.

The V and J genes are TRBV28 and TRBJ1-2; 8 bases map to TRBD1. Per germline, CDR1 MDHEN and CDR2 SYDVKM. With 6 bases clipped from V and 8 bases from J, the junction kept 11 bases outside the gene matches. The CDR3 consists of 14 residues. CDR3 sequence (DNA): TGTGCCAGCAGCCCCTCCAGGGGGCTTGGGGGCTACACCTTC. Its protein is CASSPSRGLGGYTF.

The chain joins TRBV19 to TRBJ1-5; no clear D. Germline V gives CDR1 LNHDA, CDR2 SQIVND (reference sequence). This CDR3 contains 12 residues. V was shortened by 6 bases and J by 6 bases, with 9 bases between the two germline ends. The CDR3 here is CASREVGQPQHF. The CDR3 nucleotides are TGTGCCAGTAGGGAAGTGGGTCAGCCCCAGCATTTT.

This clone has a single count. In DNA form, the CDR3 reads TGCGCCAGCAGCTTGGTGGGCCCTAAACTCGGCTACGAGCAGTACTTC. Its protein product is CASSLVGPKLGYEQYF. The chain links TRBV5-1 to TRBJ2-7, with D uncertain. The CDR3 contains 16 residues. Germline assignment: CDR1 SGHRS and CDR2 YFSETQ. Trimming pared 0 bases from V and 3 bases from J, leaving 16 bases between. Full variable domain (remainder filled in from reference TRBV5-1 and TRBJ2-7): KAGVTQTPRYLIKTRGQQVTLSCSPISGHRSVSWYQQTPGQGLQFLFEYFSETQRNKGNFPGRFSGRQFSNSRSEMNVSTLELGDSALYLCASSLVGPKLGYEQYFGPGTRLTVT.

This clone occurred once. The gene calls are TRBV6-5 and TRBJ2-1; no clear D. The germline gives CDR1 MNHEY, CDR2 SVGAGI. The CDR3 sequence is 16 residues long. Trimming took 2 bases from V and 2 from J, leaving 13 bases between them. The CDR3 nucleotides are TGTGCCAGCAGTTACAATAAGGTACTACCCTACAATGAGCAGTTCTTC. Protein product: CASSYNKVLPYNEQFF.

CDR3 sequence reads: CAIRDTDGSYEQYF. The CDR3 coding sequence is TGTGCCATCAGAGATACCGACGGATCCTACGAGCAGTACTTC. This chain links TRBV10-3 with TRBJ2-7; D ambiguous. This CDR3 comprises 14 residues. Trimming pared 6 bases from V and 1 base from J, leaving 13 bases between. CDR1 and CDR2 (germline): ENHRY, SYGVKD.

The chain combines TRBV5-1 with TRBJ2-7, with TRBD2 as a possible D gene (6 bases). V gave up 5 bases and J gave up 3 bases, with 15 bases separating them. From germline, CDR1 is SGHRS and CDR2 YFSETQ. This CDR3 has 14 residues. CDR3 amino acids: CASSPFGTLYEQYF. Written as DNA, the CDR3 is TGCGCCAGCAGTCCATTTGGGACTCTCTACGAGCAGTACTTC.

This chain joins TRBV6-5 and TRBJ2-5, with D maybe TRBD1 (5 bases). The CDR3 contains 15 residues. Germline-derived CDR1 and CDR2 are MNHEY and SVGAGI. V gave up 6 bases and J gave up 2 bases, with 16 bases separating them. As DNA, the CDR3 is TGTGCCAGCAGCCAAACAGGCCTCCAGCAAGAGACCCAGTACTTC. This gives the protein CASSQTGLQQETQYF.

The chain combines TRBV5-4 with TRBJ2-1; 11 bases match TRBD2. Trimming removed 4 bases from V and 1 base from J; junction bases left unmatched: 4. The CDR3 is 16 residues long. Germline CDR1 reads SGHNT; CDR2 reads YYREEE (reference sequence). In DNA, the CDR3 is TGTGCCAGCAGCCGGATAGCGGGAGGGTCCTACAATGAGCAGTTCTTC. Its protein product is CASSRIAGGSYNEQFF.

J is TRBJ2-7 and V is TRBV7-9; TRBD2 aligns across 7 bases. V lost 5 bases to trimming and J lost 2 bases; unmatched junction nucleotides: 15. CDR3 size: 17 residues. Germline-derived CDR1 and CDR2 are SEHNR and FQNEAQ (reference sequence). The CDR3 DNA reads as TGTGCCAGCAGCCGGCCTAGCGGCTACTCGAGACCCTACGAGCAGTACTTC. Translation: CASSRPSGYSRPYEQYF.

The gene calls are TRBV5-1 and TRBJ2-1; D is possibly TRBD2 (5 bases). V shed 0 bases and J shed 7 bases, with 5 bases lying between them. There are 12 residues in the CDR3. Germline CDR1 is SGHRS and CDR2 is YFSETQ. The CDR3 bases are TGCGCCAGCAGCTTGGGAGGGAATGAGCAGTTCTTC. It translates to CASSLGGNEQFF. The variable domain in full, completed from reference TRBV5-1 and TRBJ2-1, reads KAGVTQTPRYLIKTRGQQVTLSCSPISGHRSVSWYQQTPGQGLQFLFEYFSETQRNKGNFPGRFSGRQFSNSRSEMNVSTLELGDSALYLCASSLGGNEQFFGPGTRLTVL.